Sequencing of this T cell receptor beta chain was carried out in a study of shared clonotypes between healthy human individuals. Overall study results and limits: It was observed that 5% to 6% of naive CD4 clonotypes were shared across several donors. It was the non-shared clonotypes that had lower generation probabilities than clonotypes shared by all four donors. With few donors, the genetic and exposure-history diversity represented was limited.

Germline CDR1 and CDR2: ENHRY and SYGVKD. This CDR3 is 17 amino acids long. V gave up 9 bases and J gave up 1 base; unmatched junction bases: 9. Clones were read by immunoSEQ multiplex PCR, and TCRdb kept only the in-frame ones, dropping some. The sample records a few million clones, around 94% being singletons. Note on this clone: The antigen is not known.

The TCR was taken from a man between 18 and 29 years old in good health. The rearrangement links TRBV10-3 to TRBJ2-2, with 12 nucleotides matching TRBD2. The source material was naive CD4+ T cells sorted from blood. Subset reported: CD45RA+ positively selected. CDR3 bases: TGTGCCATACCTACCCGGACTAGCGGGGAGAACACCGGGGAGCTGTTTTTT. As protein: CAIPTRTSGENTGELFF.